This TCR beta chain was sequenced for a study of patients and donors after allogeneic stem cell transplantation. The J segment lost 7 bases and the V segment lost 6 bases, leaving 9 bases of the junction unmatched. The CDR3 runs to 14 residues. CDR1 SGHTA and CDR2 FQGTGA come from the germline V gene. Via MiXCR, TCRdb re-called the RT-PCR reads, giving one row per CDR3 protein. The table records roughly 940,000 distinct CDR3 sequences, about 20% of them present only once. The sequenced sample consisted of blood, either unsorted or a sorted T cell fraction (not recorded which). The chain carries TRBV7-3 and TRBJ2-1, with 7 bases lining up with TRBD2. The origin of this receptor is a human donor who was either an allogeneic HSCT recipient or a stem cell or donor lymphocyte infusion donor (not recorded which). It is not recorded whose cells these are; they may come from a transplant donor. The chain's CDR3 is CASSSGLVSNEQFF. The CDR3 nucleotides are TGTGCCAGCAGTAGCGGACTAGTTAGTAATGAGCAGTTCTTC.